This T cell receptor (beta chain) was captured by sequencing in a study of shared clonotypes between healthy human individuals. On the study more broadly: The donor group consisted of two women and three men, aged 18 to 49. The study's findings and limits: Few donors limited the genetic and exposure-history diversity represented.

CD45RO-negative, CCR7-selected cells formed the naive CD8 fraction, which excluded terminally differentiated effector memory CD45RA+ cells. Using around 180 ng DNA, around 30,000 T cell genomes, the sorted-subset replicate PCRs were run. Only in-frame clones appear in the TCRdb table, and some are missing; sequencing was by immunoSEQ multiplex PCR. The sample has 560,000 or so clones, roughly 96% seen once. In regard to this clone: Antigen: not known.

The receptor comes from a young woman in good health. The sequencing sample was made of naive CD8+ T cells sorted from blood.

CDR3 nucleotides: TGTGCCAGCAGTCCGGGACTAGCGGGACCGGCCTCCTACAATGAGCAGTTCTTC. As protein: CASSPGLAGPASYNEQFF. The V and J genes are TRBV28 and TRBJ2-1, with 13 nucleotides matching TRBD2. V lost 5 bases and J lost 0; bases outside the gene matches: 7. From germline, CDR1 is MDHEN and CDR2 SYDVKM. The CDR3 extends over 18 amino acids.